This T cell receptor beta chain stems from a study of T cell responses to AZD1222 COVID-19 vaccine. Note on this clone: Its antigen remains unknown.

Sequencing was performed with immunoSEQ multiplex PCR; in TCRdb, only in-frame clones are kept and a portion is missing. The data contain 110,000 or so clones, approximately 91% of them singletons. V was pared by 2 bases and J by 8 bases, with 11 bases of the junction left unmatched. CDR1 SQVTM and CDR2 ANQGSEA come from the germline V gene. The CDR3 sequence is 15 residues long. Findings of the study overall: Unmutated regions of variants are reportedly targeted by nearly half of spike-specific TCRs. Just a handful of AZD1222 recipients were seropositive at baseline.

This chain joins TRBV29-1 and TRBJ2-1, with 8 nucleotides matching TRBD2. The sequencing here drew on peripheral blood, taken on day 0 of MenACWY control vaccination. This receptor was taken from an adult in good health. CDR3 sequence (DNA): TGCAGCGTTGAATCAGCGGGAGAGAGTAATGATGAGCAGTTCTTC. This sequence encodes CSVESAGESNDEQFF.